A single sample is the source of the 30 T cell receptor beta chains below, sequenced in a study of cytomegalovirus exposure and HLA in healthy donors. The study ran its PCR with 60 Vbeta and 13 Jbeta primers. Profiling relied on immunoSEQ multiplex PCR, and the TCRdb table lists in-frame clones only, not all of them. The data contain under 200,000 clones, around 80% of them singletons. The sequenced material came from PBMCs. The receptors derive from a woman in her fifties or sixties in good health and CMV-seronegative.

This clone appeared a single time. V and J are TRBV7-9 and TRBJ1-6, with 7 bases matching TRBD1. The CDR3 is made up of 14 amino acids. From germline, CDR1 is SEHNR and CDR2 FQNEAQ (reference sequence). V trimming: 5 bases; J trimming: 14 bases; junction bases outside the gene matches: 12. CDR3 region: CASSQTGAYETLHF. The CDR3 DNA reads as TGTGCCAGCAGCCAAACAGGGGCGTACGAGACCCTCCACTTT.

The chain links TRBV28 to TRBJ1-1, with TRBD1 identical over 9 bases. This CDR3 has 15 amino acids. Germline CDR1 MDHEN, CDR2 SYDVKM. Trimming removed 4 bases from V and 3 bases from J; junction bases left unmatched: 6. The CDR3 here is CASSSRGQGDTEAFF. CDR3 DNA sequence: TGTGCCAGCAGTTCCAGGGGACAGGGTGACACTGAAGCTTTCTTT. Variable domain in full (rest from reference TRBV28 and TRBJ1-1): DVKVTQSSRYLVKRTGEKVFLECVQDMDHENMFWYRQDPGLGLRLIYFSYDVKMKEKGDIPEGYSVSREKKERFSLILESASTNQTSMYLCASSSRGQGDTEAFFGQGTRLTVV.

Comment on this clone: The junction shows a germline mismatch at one end, possibly a read error. The chain couples TRBV7-9 to TRBJ2-2; maybe TRBD1 (5 bases). CDR1 is SEHNR, CDR2 FQNEAQ, per germline (reference sequence). The CDR3 is 15 amino acids. The CDR3 region is CSSSLVSGITGELFF. CDR3 sequence (DNA): TGTTCCAGCAGCTTAGTGTCAGGGATCACCGGGGAGCTGTTTTTT.

The chain combines TRBV28 with TRBJ2-3; no firm D call. CDR1 is MDHEN and CDR2 is SYDVKM in the germline V gene. Trimming shortened V by 5 bases and J by 4 bases, and 10 bases separated the two germline ends. The CDR3 spans 13 residues. The CDR3 reads CASSPMAPDTQYF. The CDR3 nucleotides read TGTGCCAGCAGTCCAATGGCCCCAGATACGCAGTATTTT.

CDR3 sequence: CASSQRLAGTGELFF. As DNA, the CDR3 is TGTGCCAGCAGCCAAAGACTAGCGGGGACCGGGGAGCTGTTTTTT. The chain uses TRBV2 and TRBJ2-2; 11 bases agree with TRBD2. After removal of 6 bases from V and 5 bases from J, the junction contained 5 bases not matched to a gene. From germline, CDR1 is SNHLY and CDR2 FYNNEI. The CDR3 contains 15 residues.

This sequence joins TRBV7-9 and TRBJ2-5; D is uncertain. CDR3 length: 14 amino acids. Deletions cut 1 base from V and 5 bases from J, with 11 bases between. From germline, CDR1 is SEHNR and CDR2 FQNEAQ (reference sequence). The CDR3 nucleotides read TGTGCCAGCAGCTTAGGGCCAGAGGCTGAGACCCAGTACTTC. Residues: CASSLGPEAETQYF. Drawing the rest from reference TRBV7-9 and TRBJ2-5, the complete variable domain is DTGVSQNPRHKITKRGQNVTFRCDPISEHNRLYWYRQTLGQGPEFLTYFQNEAQLEKSRLLSDRFSAERPKGSFSTLEIQRTEQGDSAMYLCASSLGPEAETQYFGPGTRLLVL.

The chain carries TRBV5-1 and TRBJ2-2; 10 bases line up with TRBD2. Trimming took 0 bases from V and 6 from J; bases not matched to a gene: 2. The CDR3 spans 15 residues. Germline-derived CDR1 and CDR2 are SGHRS and YFSETQ. CDR3 bases: TGCGCCAGCAGCTTGGTAGCGGGGGGATCCGGGGAGCTGTTTTTT. The encoded protein is CASSLVAGGSGELFF.

The V and J genes are TRBV4-2 and TRBJ2-3, with D hard to call. The ends were cut back, 0 bases at V and 3 bases at J, with 16 bases in the middle. The CDR3 runs to 17 residues. Germline loops: CDR1 LGHNA, CDR2 YNFKEQ. For the CDR3, the DNA is TGTGCCAGCAGCCAAGATGTGGGTCCCTGGAGTACAGATACGCAGTATTTT. This encodes CASSQDVGPWSTDTQYF.

This clone was found a few times. The chain employs TRBV27 and TRBJ2-4; TRBD2 matches 7 bases. With V trimmed by 3 bases and J by 7 bases, 3 bases remained unmatched. The CDR3 spans 13 residues. The germline gives CDR1 MNHEY, CDR2 SMNVEV (reference sequence). The CDR3 sequence is CASSLGGLNIQYF. CDR3 coding DNA: TGTGCCAGCAGTTTGGGAGGGCTGAACATTCAGTACTTC.

The chain couples TRBV9 to TRBJ2-7, with 9 positions matching TRBD1. V gave up 4 bases and J gave up 3 bases; unmatched junction bases: 5. The CDR3 is 14 amino acids. Germline loops: CDR1 SGDLS, CDR2 YYNGEE. CDR3: CASSLQGQGYEQYF. The CDR3 DNA is TGTGCCAGCAGCCTCCAGGGACAGGGCTACGAGCAGTACTTC.

The chain employs TRBV7-2 and TRBJ2-3, with D perhaps matching TRBD2 (6 bases). The CDR3 sequence is 15 residues long. V was trimmed by 5 bases and J by 4 bases, leaving 16 bases between them. Germline V gene sequence: CDR1 SGHTA, CDR2 FQGNSA. Written as DNA, the CDR3 is TGTGCCAGCAGCCCTCCGGGACTGGGGGCAGATACGCAGTATTTT. As protein: CASSPPGLGADTQYF.

The chain couples TRBV28 to TRBJ1-4, with 8 bases aligning to TRBD1. V trimming: 5 bases; J trimming: 8 bases; junction bases outside the gene matches: 10. The CDR3 runs 15 residues. CDR1 and CDR2 (germline): MDHEN, SYDVKM. The DNA of the CDR3 is TGTGCCAGCAGTCGACCCCAGGGGGCAGGGGAAAAACTGTTTTTT. It encodes CASSRPQGAGEKLFF.

J is TRBJ2-1 and V is TRBV7-2, with D maybe TRBD2 (5 bases). Germline CDR1 is SGHTA and CDR2 is FQGNSA. The CDR3 totals 12 residues. The V and J ends lost 3 bases and 9 bases respectively, with 9 bases between them. The DNA for the CDR3 is TGTGCCAGCAGCTTCCTTGCGGGTGAGCAGTTCTTC. Residues: CASSFLAGEQFF.

The rearrangement uses TRBV11-2 and TRBJ1-6; no reliable D call. CDR3 length: 14 amino acids. Germline loops: CDR1 SGHAT, CDR2 FQNNGV. The ends were cut back, 10 bases at V and 4 bases at J, with 14 bases in the middle. The CDR3 bases are TGTGCCACGAGCCCCCCGTTGTATAATTCACCCCTCCACTTT. Translating gives CATSPPLYNSPLHF. The variable domain in full, completed from reference TRBV11-2 and TRBJ1-6, reads EAGVAQSPRYKIIEKRQSVAFWCNPISGHATLYWYQQILGQGPKLLIQFQNNGVVDDSQLPKDRFSAERLKGVDSTLKIQPAKLEDSAVYLCATSPPLYNSPLHFGNGTRLTVT.

V is TRBV10-3 and J is TRBJ2-6; 9 bases are a match to TRBD1. This CDR3 region has 18 residues. Germline V gene sequence: CDR1 ENHRY, CDR2 SYGVKD. V gave up 6 bases and J gave up 1 base; unmatched junction bases: 10. The CDR3 bases are TGTGCCATCAGAGATCTAGGGACAGGGAGGTCTGGGGCCAACGTCCTGACTTTC. Its translation: CAIRDLGTGRSGANVLTF.

The chain couples TRBV15 to TRBJ2-1; D is perhaps TRBD1 (6 bases). This CDR3 is 15 amino acids long. Looked up from germline, CDR1 is LNHNV and CDR2 is YYDKDF (reference sequence). Trimming left V 5 bases short and J 3 bases short, with 14 bases between. The CDR3 here is CATSPTGKYYNEQFF. The CDR3 DNA reads as TGTGCCACCAGCCCCACAGGGAAATACTACAATGAGCAGTTCTTC.

The chain is built from TRBV4-1 and TRBJ2-5; TRBD2 matches 7 bases. Germline V gives CDR1 MGHRA, CDR2 YSYEKL. CDR3 length equals 13 residues. With 1 base clipped from V and 5 bases from J, the junction kept 1 base outside the gene matches. In DNA form, the CDR3 reads TGCGCCAGCAGCCAAGGACTAGCTGAGACCCAGTACTTC. Protein product: CASSQGLAETQYF.

The chain recombines TRBV9 with TRBJ2-1, with D perhaps TRBD2 (6 bases). The CDR3 sequence is 16 residues long. Germline CDR1 is SGDLS and CDR2 is YYNGEE. V was shortened by 5 bases and J by 7 bases, with 22 bases between the two germline ends. CDR3 amino acids: CASSRDPGTGGNEQFF. The CDR3 DNA is TGTGCCAGCAGTCGAGACCCCGGGACTGGGGGAAATGAGCAGTTCTTC. Based on the CDR3 plus reference TRBV9 and TRBJ2-1, the full variable domain is DSGVTQTPKHLITATGQRVTLRCSPRSGDLSVYWYQQSLDQGLQFLIQYYNGEERAKGNILERFSAQQFPDLHSELNLSSLELGDSALYFCASSRDPGTGGNEQFFGPGTRLTVL.

The V call is TRBV28, the J call TRBJ2-7; TRBD1 agrees at 12 bases. Germline trimming cut 6 bases from V and 6 bases from J; bases unmatched to any gene: 9. This CDR3 is built from 15 residues. Germline-derived CDR1 and CDR2 are MDHEN and SYDVKM. The CDR3 DNA sequence: TGTGCCAGCAGCAATCCGGGACAGGGGGCTGGCGAGCAGTACTTC. Translating gives CASSNPGQGAGEQYF.

The chain couples TRBV28 to TRBJ1-2, with D possibly TRBD1 on 5 matching bases. Germline lookup yields CDR1 MDHEN and CDR2 SYDVKM. Trimming removed 8 bases from V and 0 bases from J, with 19 bases in between. This CDR3 has 16 amino acids. CDR3 DNA sequence: TGTGCCAGCGGGACTTGGCGGGCTTCAGCTAACTATGGCTACACCTTC. Translating it yields CASGTWRASANYGYTF.

This clone was found once. The rearrangement uses TRBV10-3 and TRBJ2-1; 14 bases line up with TRBD2. CDR3 length: 17 amino acids. V lost 3 bases and J lost 6; bases outside the gene matches: 7. Looked up from germline, CDR1 is ENHRY and CDR2 is SYGVKD. The CDR3 region is CAISDRLAGGFGNEQFF. DNA of the CDR3: TGTGCCATCAGTGATAGACTAGCGGGAGGGTTCGGCAATGAGCAGTTCTTC.

The V call is TRBV5-6, the J call TRBJ2-7, with 7 bases lining up with TRBD1. Trimming cost V 4 bases and J 1 base; bases outside gene matches: 11. In germline, CDR1 is SGHDT, CDR2 YYEEEE. This CDR3 is built from 16 residues. The CDR3 sequence is CASSPLRQGRSYEQYF. The CDR3 bases are TGTGCCAGCAGCCCACTCCGACAGGGCCGGTCCTACGAGCAGTACTTC.

Note on this clone: Other nucleotide sequences in the sample specify the same CDR3. The CDR3: CASSLVRTGELFF. Here the CDR3 DNA reads TGTGCCAGCAGTTTAGTGAGGACCGGGGAGCTGTTTTTT. The J gene is TRBJ2-2, the V gene TRBV27; no reliable D call. This CDR3 has 13 residues. Trimming removed 2 bases at V and 5 bases at J, with 6 bases between. CDR1 is MNHEY, CDR2 SMNVEV, per germline (reference sequence).

The V gene is TRBV11-2, the J gene TRBJ2-7, with TRBD1 as a possible D gene (5 bases). Germline loops: CDR1 SGHAT, CDR2 FQNNGV. Trimming took 10 bases from V and 2 from J, leaving 9 bases between them. The CDR3 is made up of 11 amino acids. The CDR3 nucleotides read TGTGCCACCTCGACAGCCTACGAGCAGTACTTC. Its protein product is CATSTAYEQYF.

The chain links TRBV6-4 to TRBJ2-2, with D perhaps matching TRBD2 (7 bases). From germline, CDR1 is MRHNA and CDR2 SNTAGT. The V end lost 3 bases, the J end lost 5 bases, and 10 bases lay between the germline ends. There are 14 residues in the CDR3. This CDR3 is CASSEGGQTGELFF. CDR3 in DNA: TGTGCCAGCAGTGAGGGGGGGCAAACCGGGGAGCTGTTTTTT.

V is TRBV6-5 and J is TRBJ1-5; D gene ambiguous. This CDR3 has 14 amino acids. CDR1 is MNHEY and CDR2 is SVGAGI in the germline V gene. V gave up 5 bases and J gave up 3 bases, with 11 bases separating them. The CDR3 nucleotides read TGTGCCAGCAGTCGTTACGGGATCAATCAGCCCCAGCATTTT. This sequence encodes CASSRYGINQPQHF.

CDR3 sequence reads: CASSSGTSDTDTQYF. The CDR3 DNA follows: TGTGCCAGCAGCTCCGGGACTAGCGACACAGATACGCAGTATTTT. The chain has TRBV13 and TRBJ2-3; 10 nucleotides align to TRBD2. The CDR3 spans 15 residues. The J segment lost 2 bases and the V segment lost 4 bases, leaving 3 bases of the junction unmatched. CDR1 and CDR2 from the germline V gene are PRHDT and FYEKMQ (reference sequence).

As concerns this clone: A junction end diverges from the germline sequence, so it may reflect a read error. The chain uses TRBV6-1 and TRBJ2-4; the match to TRBD1 covers 10 bases. The germline CDR1 and CDR2 sequences are MNHNS and SASEGT. This CDR3 has 14 residues. The CDR3 loop is CASRWGTMGQGQSF. CDR3 sequence (DNA): TGTGCCAGCCGATGGGGTACGATGGGACAGGGGCAGTCCTTC.

The J gene is TRBJ2-1, the V gene TRBV10-1; D may be TRBD1 (6 bases). From germline, CDR1 is WNHNN and CDR2 SYGVQD (reference sequence). The V and J ends lost 6 bases and 2 bases respectively, with 20 bases between them. The CDR3 sequence is 17 residues long. The CDR3 sequence: CASRGARDGITYNEQFF. The CDR3 region has the DNA TGCGCCAGCAGGGGGGCTAGAGACGGAATTACCTACAATGAGCAGTTCTTC.

This chain links TRBV5-1 with TRBJ2-5; D is unresolved. The CDR3 consists of 13 residues. Germline V gene data show CDR1 as SGHRS and CDR2 as YFSETQ. The V end was cut by 2 bases, the J end by 2 bases, with 7 bases between. The CDR3: CASSFQLQETQYF. The CDR3 nucleotides are TGCGCCAGCAGCTTTCAACTACAAGAGACCCAGTACTTC.